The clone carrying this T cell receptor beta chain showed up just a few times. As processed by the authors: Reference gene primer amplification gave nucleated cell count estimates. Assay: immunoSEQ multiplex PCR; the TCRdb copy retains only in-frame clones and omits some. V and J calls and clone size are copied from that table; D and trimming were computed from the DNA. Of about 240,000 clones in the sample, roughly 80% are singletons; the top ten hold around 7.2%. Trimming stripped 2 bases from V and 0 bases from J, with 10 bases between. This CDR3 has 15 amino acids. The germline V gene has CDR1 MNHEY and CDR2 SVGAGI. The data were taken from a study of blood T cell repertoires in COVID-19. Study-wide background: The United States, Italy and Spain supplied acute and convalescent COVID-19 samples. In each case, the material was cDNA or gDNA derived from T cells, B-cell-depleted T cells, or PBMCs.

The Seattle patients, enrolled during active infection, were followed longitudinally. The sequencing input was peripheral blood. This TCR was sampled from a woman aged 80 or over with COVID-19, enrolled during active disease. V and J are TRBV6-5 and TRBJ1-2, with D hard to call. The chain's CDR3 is CASSYGQAANYGYTF. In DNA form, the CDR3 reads TGTGCCAGCAGTTACGGGCAGGCCGCTAACTATGGCTACACCTTC.